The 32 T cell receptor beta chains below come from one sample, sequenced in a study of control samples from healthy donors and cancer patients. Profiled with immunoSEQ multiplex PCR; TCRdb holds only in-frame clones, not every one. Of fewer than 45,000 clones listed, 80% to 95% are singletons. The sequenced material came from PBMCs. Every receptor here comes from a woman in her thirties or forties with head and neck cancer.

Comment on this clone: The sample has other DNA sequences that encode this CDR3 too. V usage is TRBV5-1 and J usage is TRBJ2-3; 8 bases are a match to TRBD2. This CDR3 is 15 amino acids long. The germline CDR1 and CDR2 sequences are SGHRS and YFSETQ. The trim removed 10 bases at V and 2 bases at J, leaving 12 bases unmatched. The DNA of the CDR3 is TGCGCCCGGGGGGGAGCAGTACGGGCCACAGATACGCAGTATTTT. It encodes CARGGAVRATDTQYF.

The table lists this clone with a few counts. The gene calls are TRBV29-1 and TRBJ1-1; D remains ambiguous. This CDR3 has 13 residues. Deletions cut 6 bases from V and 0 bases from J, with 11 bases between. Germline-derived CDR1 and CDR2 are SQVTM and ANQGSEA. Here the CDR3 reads CSVQITMNTEAFF. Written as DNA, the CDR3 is TGCAGCGTACAGATCACCATGAACACTGAAGCTTTCTTT.

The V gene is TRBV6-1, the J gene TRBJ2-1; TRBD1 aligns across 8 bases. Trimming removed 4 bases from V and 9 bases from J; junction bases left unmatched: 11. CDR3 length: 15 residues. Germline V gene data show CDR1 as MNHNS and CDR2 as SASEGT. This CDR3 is CASSVAGQGAAEQFF. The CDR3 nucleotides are TGTGCCAGCAGTGTAGCTGGACAGGGAGCTGCTGAGCAGTTCTTC.

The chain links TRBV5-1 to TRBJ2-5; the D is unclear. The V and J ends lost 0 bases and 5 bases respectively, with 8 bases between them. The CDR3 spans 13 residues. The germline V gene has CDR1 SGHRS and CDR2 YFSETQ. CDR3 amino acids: CASSLGAWETQYF. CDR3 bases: TGCGCCAGCAGCTTGGGGGCCTGGGAGACCCAGTACTTC.

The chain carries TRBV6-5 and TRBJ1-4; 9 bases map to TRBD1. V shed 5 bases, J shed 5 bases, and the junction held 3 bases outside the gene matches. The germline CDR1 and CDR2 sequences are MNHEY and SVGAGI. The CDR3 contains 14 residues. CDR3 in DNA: TGTGCCAGCAGTATTGACAGGGGGAATGAAAAACTGTTTTTT. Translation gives CASSIDRGNEKLFF.

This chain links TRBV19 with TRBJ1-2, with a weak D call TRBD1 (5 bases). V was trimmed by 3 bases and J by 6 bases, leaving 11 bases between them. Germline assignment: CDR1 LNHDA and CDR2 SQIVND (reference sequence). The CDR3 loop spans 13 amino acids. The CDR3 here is CASSIRGPNGYTF. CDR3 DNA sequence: TGTGCCAGTAGTATTAGGGGCCCAAATGGCTACACCTTC.

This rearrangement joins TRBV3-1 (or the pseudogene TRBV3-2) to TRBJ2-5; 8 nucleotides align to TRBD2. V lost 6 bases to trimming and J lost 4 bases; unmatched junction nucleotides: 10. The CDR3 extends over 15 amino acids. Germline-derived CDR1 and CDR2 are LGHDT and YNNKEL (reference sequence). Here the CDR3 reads CASRAAGGFVETQYF. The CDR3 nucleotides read TGTGCCAGCAGGGCCGCGGGGGGTTTTGTAGAGACCCAGTACTTC.

In DNA, the CDR3 is TGTGCCTCCCGCAGGGACTCCTCCCCCCCCTACGAGCAGTACTTC. Amino acids: CASRRDSSPPYEQYF. The V call is TRBV19, the J call TRBJ2-7; TRBD2 is a possible D gene (6 bases). V lost 11 bases and J lost 2, with 22 bases in between. Germline V lookup: CDR1 LNHDA, CDR2 SQIVND (reference sequence). This CDR3 contains 15 residues.

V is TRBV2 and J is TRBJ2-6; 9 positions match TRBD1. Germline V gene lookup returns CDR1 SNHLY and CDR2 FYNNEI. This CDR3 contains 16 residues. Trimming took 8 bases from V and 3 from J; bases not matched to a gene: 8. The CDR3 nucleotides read TGTGCCAGCTCGGGACAGGGTGGATTTGGGGCCAACGTCCTGACTTTC. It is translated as CASSGQGGFGANVLTF. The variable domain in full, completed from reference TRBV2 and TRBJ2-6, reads EPEVTQTPSHQVTQMGQEVILRCVPISNHLYFYWYRQILGQKVEFLVSFYNNEISEKSEIFDDQFSVERPDGSNFTLKIRSTKLEDSAMYFCASSGQGGFGANVLTFGAGSRLTVL.

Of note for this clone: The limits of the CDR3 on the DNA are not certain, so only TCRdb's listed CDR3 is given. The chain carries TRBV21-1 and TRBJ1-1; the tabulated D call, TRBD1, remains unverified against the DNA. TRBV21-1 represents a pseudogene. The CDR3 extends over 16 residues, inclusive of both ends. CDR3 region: CASNWGQGAANTEAFF.

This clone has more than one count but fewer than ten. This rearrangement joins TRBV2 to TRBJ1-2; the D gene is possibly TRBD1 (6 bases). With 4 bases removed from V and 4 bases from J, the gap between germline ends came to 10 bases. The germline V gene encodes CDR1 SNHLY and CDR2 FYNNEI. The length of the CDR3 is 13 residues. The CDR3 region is CASSVRGGYGYTF. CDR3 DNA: TGTGCCAGCAGTGTTAGAGGGGGCTATGGCTACACCTTC.

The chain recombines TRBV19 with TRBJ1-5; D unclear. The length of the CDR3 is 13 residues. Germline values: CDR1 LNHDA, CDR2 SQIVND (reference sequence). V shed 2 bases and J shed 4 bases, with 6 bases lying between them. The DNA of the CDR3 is TGTGCCAGTAGTATAATAGGAAATCAGCCCCAGCATTTT. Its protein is CASSIIGNQPQHF.

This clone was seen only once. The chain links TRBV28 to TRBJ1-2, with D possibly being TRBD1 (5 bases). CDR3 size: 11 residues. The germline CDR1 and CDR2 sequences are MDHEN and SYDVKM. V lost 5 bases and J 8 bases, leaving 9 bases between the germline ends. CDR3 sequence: CASSATVGYTF. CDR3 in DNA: TGTGCCAGCAGTGCGACAGTGGGCTACACCTTC.

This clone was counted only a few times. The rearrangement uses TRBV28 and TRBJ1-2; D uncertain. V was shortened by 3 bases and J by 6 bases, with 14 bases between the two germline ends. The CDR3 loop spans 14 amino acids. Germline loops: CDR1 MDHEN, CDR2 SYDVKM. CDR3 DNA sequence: TGTGCCAGCAGTTTGCAGAGAGCATTTGATGGCTACACCTTC. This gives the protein CASSLQRAFDGYTF.

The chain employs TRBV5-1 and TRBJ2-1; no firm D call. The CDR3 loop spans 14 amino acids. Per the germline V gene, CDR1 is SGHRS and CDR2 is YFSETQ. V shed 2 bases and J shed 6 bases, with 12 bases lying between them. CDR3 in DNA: TGCGCCAGCAGCTTTCGCGAAAAGGGCAATGAGCAGTTCTTC. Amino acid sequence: CASSFREKGNEQFF.

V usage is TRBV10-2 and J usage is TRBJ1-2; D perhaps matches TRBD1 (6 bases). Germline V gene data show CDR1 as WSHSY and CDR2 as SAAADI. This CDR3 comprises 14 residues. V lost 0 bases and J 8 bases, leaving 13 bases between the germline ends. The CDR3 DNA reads TGCGCCAGCAGTGAGTCATCAGGGGCGCGGGGCTACACCTTC. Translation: CASSESSGARGYTF.

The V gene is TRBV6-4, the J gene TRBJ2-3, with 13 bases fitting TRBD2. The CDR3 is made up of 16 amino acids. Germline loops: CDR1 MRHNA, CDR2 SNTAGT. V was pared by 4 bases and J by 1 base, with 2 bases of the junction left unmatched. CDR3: CASSAGTSGGTDTQYF. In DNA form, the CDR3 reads TGTGCCAGCAGTGCCGGGACTAGCGGGGGCACAGATACGCAGTATTTT.

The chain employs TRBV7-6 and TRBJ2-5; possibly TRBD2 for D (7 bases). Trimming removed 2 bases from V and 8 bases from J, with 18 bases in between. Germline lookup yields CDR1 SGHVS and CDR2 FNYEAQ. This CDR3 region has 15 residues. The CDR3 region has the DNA TGTGCCAGCAGCTTATTATCGGGAAGCGGGACAACCCAGTACTTC. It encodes CASSLLSGSGTTQYF.

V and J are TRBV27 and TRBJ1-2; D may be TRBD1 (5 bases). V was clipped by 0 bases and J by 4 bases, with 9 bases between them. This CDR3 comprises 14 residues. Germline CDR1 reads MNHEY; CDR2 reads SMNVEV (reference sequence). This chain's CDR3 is CASSLSGTLYGYTF. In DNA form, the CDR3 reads TGTGCCAGCAGTTTATCGGGGACTCTCTATGGCTACACCTTC.

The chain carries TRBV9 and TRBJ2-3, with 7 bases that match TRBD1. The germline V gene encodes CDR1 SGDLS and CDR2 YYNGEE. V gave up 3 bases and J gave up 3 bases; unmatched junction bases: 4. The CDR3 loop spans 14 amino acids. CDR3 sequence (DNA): TGTGCCAGCAGCGAGGGGGCCGGGACAGATACGCAGTATTTT. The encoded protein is CASSEGAGTDTQYF.

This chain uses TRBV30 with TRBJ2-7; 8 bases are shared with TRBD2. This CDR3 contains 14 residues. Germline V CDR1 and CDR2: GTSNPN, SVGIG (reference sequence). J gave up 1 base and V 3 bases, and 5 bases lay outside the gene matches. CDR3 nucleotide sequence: TGTGCCTGGAGAGCGACTAGCGTTTCCTACGAGCAGTACTTC. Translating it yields CAWRATSVSYEQYF.

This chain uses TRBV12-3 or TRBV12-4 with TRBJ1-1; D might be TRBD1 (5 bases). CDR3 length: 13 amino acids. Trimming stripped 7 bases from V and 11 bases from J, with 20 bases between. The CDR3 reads CASILLGERKAFF. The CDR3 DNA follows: TGTGCCAGCATTCTCTTAGGGGAACGTAAGGCTTTCTTT.

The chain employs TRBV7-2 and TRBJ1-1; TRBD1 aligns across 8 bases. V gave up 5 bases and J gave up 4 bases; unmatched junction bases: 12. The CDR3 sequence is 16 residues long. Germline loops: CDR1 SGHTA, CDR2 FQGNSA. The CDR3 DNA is TGTGCCAGCAGCCTGTTCTCAGGGGGCGCTTCCACTGAAGCTTTCTTT. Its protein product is CASSLFSGGASTEAFF.

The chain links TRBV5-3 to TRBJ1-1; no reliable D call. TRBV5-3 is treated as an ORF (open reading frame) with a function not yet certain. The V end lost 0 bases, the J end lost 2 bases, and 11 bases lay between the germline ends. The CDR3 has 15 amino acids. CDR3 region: CARSLVVQDNTEAFF. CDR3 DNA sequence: TGTGCCAGAAGCTTGGTTGTTCAAGATAACACTGAAGCTTTCTTT.

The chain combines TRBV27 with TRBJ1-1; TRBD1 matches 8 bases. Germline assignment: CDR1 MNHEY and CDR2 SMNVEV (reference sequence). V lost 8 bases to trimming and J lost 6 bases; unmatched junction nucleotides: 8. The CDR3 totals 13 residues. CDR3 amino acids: CASSDREVPEAFF. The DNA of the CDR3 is TGTGCCAGCTCGGACAGGGAGGTCCCTGAAGCTTTCTTT.

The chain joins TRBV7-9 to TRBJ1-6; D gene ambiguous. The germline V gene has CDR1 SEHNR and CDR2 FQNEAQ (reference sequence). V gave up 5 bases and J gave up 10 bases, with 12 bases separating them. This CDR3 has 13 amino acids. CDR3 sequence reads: CASSADQLSPLHF. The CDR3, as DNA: TGTGCCAGCAGCGCCGACCAACTCTCACCCCTCCACTTT.

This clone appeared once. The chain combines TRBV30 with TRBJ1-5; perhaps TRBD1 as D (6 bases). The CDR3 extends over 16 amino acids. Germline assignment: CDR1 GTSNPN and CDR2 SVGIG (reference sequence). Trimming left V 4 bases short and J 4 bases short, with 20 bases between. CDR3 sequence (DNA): TGTGCCTGGAAGAACCCAAGGGGGGGTGGGAATCAGCCCCAGCATTTT. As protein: CAWKNPRGGGNQPQHF. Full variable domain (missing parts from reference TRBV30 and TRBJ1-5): SQTIHQWPATLVQPVGSPLSLECTVEGTSNPNLYWYRQAAGRGLQLLFYSVGIGQISSEVPQNLSASRPQDRQFILSSKKLLLSDSGFYLCAWKNPRGGGNQPQHFGDGTRLSIL.

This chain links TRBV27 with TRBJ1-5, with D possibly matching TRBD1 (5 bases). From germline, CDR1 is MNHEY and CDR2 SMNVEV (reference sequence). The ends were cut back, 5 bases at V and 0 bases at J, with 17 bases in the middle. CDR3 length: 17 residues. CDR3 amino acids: CASSPLEGAGSNQPQHF. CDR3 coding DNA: TGTGCCAGCAGTCCCTTAGAAGGGGCCGGTAGCAATCAGCCCCAGCATTTT.

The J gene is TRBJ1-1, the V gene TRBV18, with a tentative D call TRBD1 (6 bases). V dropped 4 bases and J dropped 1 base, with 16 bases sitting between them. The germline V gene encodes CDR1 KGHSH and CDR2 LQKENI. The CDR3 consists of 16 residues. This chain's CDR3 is CASSLYVGGPNTEAFF. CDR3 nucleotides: TGTGCCAGCTCACTCTATGTGGGGGGGCCGAACACTGAAGCTTTCTTT.

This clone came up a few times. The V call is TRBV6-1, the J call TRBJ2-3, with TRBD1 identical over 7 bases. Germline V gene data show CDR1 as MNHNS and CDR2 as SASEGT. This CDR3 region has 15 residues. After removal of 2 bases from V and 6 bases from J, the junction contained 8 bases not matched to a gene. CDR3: CASSERGLLGDTQYF. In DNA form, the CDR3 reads TGTGCCAGCAGTGAAAGGGGGCTACTGGGGGATACGCAGTATTTT.

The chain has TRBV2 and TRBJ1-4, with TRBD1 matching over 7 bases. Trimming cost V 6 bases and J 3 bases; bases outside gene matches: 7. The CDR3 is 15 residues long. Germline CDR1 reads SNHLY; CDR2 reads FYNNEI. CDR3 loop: CASRRQGVANEKLFF. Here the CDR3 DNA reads TGTGCCAGCAGAAGGCAGGGGGTAGCTAATGAAAAACTGTTTTTT.

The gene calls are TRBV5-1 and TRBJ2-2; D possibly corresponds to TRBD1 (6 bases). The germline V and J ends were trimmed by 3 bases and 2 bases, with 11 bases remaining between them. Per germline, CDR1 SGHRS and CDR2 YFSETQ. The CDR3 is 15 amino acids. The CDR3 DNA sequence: TGCGCCAGCAGCTCCGGGACACTTAACACCGGGGAGCTGTTTTTT. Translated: CASSSGTLNTGELFF.